This T cell receptor beta chain originates from a study of T cell clones after liver transplantation. With regard to this clone: Its antigen is as yet unknown.

Study findings and constraints: Post-transplant time points were not standardized, so conclusions are preliminary.

Clones were sequenced by immunoSEQ multiplex PCR, and TCRdb holds only the in-frame ones, with some missing. The sample includes 65,000 to 85,000 clones, around 84% of them seen just once. Germline CDR1 and CDR2: SNHLY and FYNNEI. Trimming took 4 bases from V and 7 from J; bases not matched to a gene: 5. The CDR3 totals 13 residues. V is TRBV2 and J is TRBJ2-7, with 9 bases aligning to TRBD2. The specimen was CD4+ T cells from blood, collected roughly 50 months after liver transplant. The TCR was taken from a human patient who received a liver transplant. A subset of T cells may come from the graft donor. CDR3: CASSAAGGLEQYF. The CDR3, as DNA: TGTGCCAGCAGTGCCGCGGGAGGGCTTGAGCAGTACTTC. Full variable domain (outside the CDR3, taken from reference TRBV2 and TRBJ2-7): EPEVTQTPSHQVTQMGQEVILRCVPISNHLYFYWYRQILGQKVEFLVSFYNNEISEKSEIFDDQFSVERPDGSNFTLKIRSTKLEDSAMYFCASSAAGGLEQYFGPGTRLTVT.